This T cell receptor beta chain was sequenced during a study of T-cell reconstitution after alpha-beta-depleted transplantation in children. Study outcomes and limitations: Newly produced T cells mostly provided counts and TCRbeta diversity after one year, as hyperexpanded clones declined.

Remarks on this clonotype: What it recognizes is unknown.

Preparation of the TCRbeta library used unique molecular identifiers. TCRdb re-called the PCR reads with MiXCR, one entry per CDR3 protein. Of 250,000 to 400,000 distinct CDR3 sequences in the sample, around 25% were seen once. This CDR3 contains 15 residues. V was clipped by 3 bases and J by 3 bases, with 14 bases between them. Per the germline V gene, CDR1 is SNHLY and CDR2 is FYNNEI. This receptor was identified in a male patient younger than 18 who had a stem cell transplant for acute lymphoblastic leukemia, so the T cells may come from the graft donor. The chain carries TRBV2 and TRBJ2-5; D tentatively fits TRBD1 or TRBD2 (5 bases each). The sample in question was PBMCs, mostly from graft donor cells, obtained 180 days after TCRalphabeta/CD19-depleted stem cell transplant. The CDR3 region is CASSDVVGREETQYF. The CDR3 region has the DNA TGTGCCAGCAGTGACGTCGTGGGACGGGAAGAGACCCAGTACTTC.